The 17 T cell receptor beta chains below come from one sample, sequenced in a study of blood T cell repertoires in COVID-19 (dated by TCRdb to the early 2020s). Libraries were constructed by the immunoSEQ multiplex PCR assay. In its TCRdb copy, this immuneACCESS table keeps in-frame sequences only and misses some clones. Where compared with another copy, unresolved V genes explain less than half of these, and the others have no known cause. Recorded for this sample are about 110,000 clones; around 83% of them occurred a single time. The biggest ten clones account for less than 8% of the sample. The sequenced material came from peripheral blood. The receptors stem from a woman of 80 years or more with active or convalescent COVID-19.

In this sample, this clone turned up a few times. The chain joins TRBV9 to TRBJ1-5; no reliable D call. CDR3 length: 14 residues. The V gene lost 3 bases and the J gene lost 5 bases, with 12 bases spanning the gap. CDR1 and CDR2 from the germline V gene are SGDLS and YYNGEE. In nucleotides, the CDR3 is TGTGCCAGCAGCGCCCACCGAGTGGATCAGCCCCAGCATTTT. Amino acids: CASSAHRVDQPQHF.

The genes are TRBV24-1 and TRBJ2-1, with 14 bases fitting TRBD2. Germline V CDR1 and CDR2: KGHDR, SFDVKD. With 4 bases clipped from V and 0 bases from J, the junction kept 10 bases outside the gene matches. The CDR3 has 20 amino acids. DNA of the CDR3: TGTGCCACCAGTGAACCGGGACTAGCGGGAGCCTCTAGCTCCTACAATGAGCAGTTCTTC. This encodes CATSEPGLAGASSSYNEQFF.

The sample holds one count of this clone. This sequence joins TRBV4-1 and TRBJ2-1, with 8 bases matching TRBD2. The junction had 8 bases not matched to a gene; V was cut back by 4 bases and J by 6 bases. The CDR3 length is 15 residues. Germline loops: CDR1 MGHRA, CDR2 YSYEKL. This chain's CDR3 is CASSLSSGHFNEQFF. DNA for the CDR3: TGCGCCAGCAGCCTCTCTAGCGGGCACTTCAATGAGCAGTTCTTC.

The chain links TRBV2 to TRBJ2-7, with TRBD2 matching over 7 bases. This CDR3 comprises 15 residues. CDR1 SNHLY and CDR2 FYNNEI come from the germline V gene. J was trimmed by 5 bases and V by 8 bases; bases with no gene match: 15. CDR3 sequence: CASEHQTSIFHEQYF. In DNA, the CDR3 is TGTGCCAGCGAACACCAGACTAGCATATTCCACGAGCAGTACTTC.

The rearrangement joins TRBV6-6 to TRBJ2-5, with D possibly being TRBD1 (6 bases). The germline V gene has CDR1 MNHNY and CDR2 SVGAGI (reference sequence). V was shortened by 10 bases and J by 0 bases, with 21 bases between the two germline ends. The CDR3 covers 16 residues. The CDR3 region has the DNA TGTGCCACCTTTGGTAGGCTCGGACAGCACCAAGAGACCCAGTACTTC. As protein: CATFGRLGQHQETQYF.

The rearrangement uses TRBV15 and TRBJ2-3, with TRBD1 as a possible D gene (6 bases). This CDR3 region has 15 residues. The germline V gene encodes CDR1 LNHNV and CDR2 YYDKDF (reference sequence). The V end was cut by 0 bases, the J end by 3 bases, with 10 bases between. DNA for the CDR3: TGTGCCACCAGCAGAGATCATCAGGGGACAGATACGCAGTATTTT. This codes for CATSRDHQGTDTQYF.

This chain joins TRBV6-5 and TRBJ1-1; D possibly corresponds to TRBD1 (6 bases). Germline CDR1 and CDR2: MNHEY and SVGAGI. CDR3 size: 12 residues. V lost 5 bases and J lost 5, with 9 bases in between. The CDR3 here is CASSTGSTEAFF. CDR3 in DNA: TGTGCCAGCAGTACAGGGAGTACTGAAGCTTTCTTT.

This clone came up a few times. The gene calls are TRBV28 and TRBJ2-2; D remains unclear. Trimming pared 4 bases from V and 7 bases from J, leaving 13 bases between. Germline CDR1 reads MDHEN; CDR2 reads SYDVKM. The CDR3 is made up of 14 amino acids. CDR3 sequence: CASSSGSRGGELFF. DNA for the CDR3: TGTGCCAGCAGTTCCGGGTCTCGCGGCGGGGAGCTGTTTTTT.

This clone was detected only once. The chain combines TRBV3-1 (or the pseudogene TRBV3-2) with TRBJ2-5; 11 nucleotides align to TRBD2. The germline CDR1 and CDR2 sequences are LGHDT and YNNKEL (reference sequence). Trimming removed 4 bases from V and 3 bases from J; junction bases left unmatched: 7. The CDR3 contains 16 residues. The CDR3 sequence: CASSPIAGGAEETQYF. The CDR3 DNA is TGTGCCAGCAGCCCCATAGCGGGAGGGGCGGAAGAGACCCAGTACTTC.

The chain recombines TRBV28 with TRBJ1-6, with 7 bases that match TRBD1. The CDR3 totals 14 residues. The V gene's germline CDR1 is MDHEN and CDR2 SYDVKM. The junction had 13 bases not matched to a gene; V was cut back by 10 bases and J by 10 bases. In DNA, the CDR3 is TGTGCCACCCAGGGCACAGGGGAGGCGTCACCCCTCCACTTT. Translation gives CATQGTGEASPLHF.

The J gene is TRBJ2-3, the V gene TRBV3-1 (or the pseudogene TRBV3-2); D call uncertain. This CDR3 is 15 amino acids long. V lost 2 bases to trimming and J lost 2 bases, with 11 bases between them. Germline V gene lookup returns CDR1 LGHDT and CDR2 YNNKEL (reference sequence). The CDR3, as DNA: TGTGCCAGCAGCCAAATGATAGCTTCCACAGATACGCAGTATTTT. Its protein is CASSQMIASTDTQYF.

This clone was detected ten times or more. The J gene is TRBJ2-7, the V gene TRBV25-1, with 7 bases identical to TRBD2. Germline V lookup: CDR1 MGHDK, CDR2 SYGVNS. This CDR3 is built from 14 residues. V was pared by 3 bases and J by 1 base, with 3 bases of the junction left unmatched. The CDR3 coding sequence is TGTGCCAGCAGTGATTGGGGAGGGTCCTACGAGCAGTACTTC. It is translated as CASSDWGGSYEQYF.

V is TRBV7-8 and J is TRBJ2-5, with TRBD1 identical over 9 bases. This CDR3 contains 15 residues. Looked up from germline, CDR1 is SGHVS and CDR2 is FQNEAQ. The V gene end was trimmed by 5 bases and the J gene end by 5 bases; junction bases not matched to a gene: 9. CDR3 coding DNA: TGTGCCAGCAGCCAACAGGGGGCGCGGGGGGAGACCCAGTACTTC. Protein sequence: CASSQQGARGETQYF.

The genes are TRBV3-1 (or the pseudogene TRBV3-2) and TRBJ2-6, with D maybe TRBD1 (6 bases). V gave up 4 bases and J gave up 0 bases, with 10 bases separating them. The germline CDR1 and CDR2 sequences are LGHDT and YNNKEL (reference sequence). The CDR3 contains 16 residues. CDR3 DNA: TGTGCCAGCAGCCCGGACAGCCACTCTGGGGCCAACGTCCTGACTTTC. Translating gives CASSPDSHSGANVLTF.

The rearrangement links TRBV5-6 to TRBJ2-2; tentative D call: TRBD1 (6 bases). CDR3 length: 13 amino acids. The germline CDR1 and CDR2 sequences are SGHDT and YYEEEE. Trimming left V 4 bases short and J 5 bases short, with 9 bases between. The CDR3 region has the DNA TGTGCCAGCAGCGGGACAATTACCGGGGAGCTGTTTTTT. Its translation: CASSGTITGELFF. Full variable domain (outside the CDR3, taken from reference TRBV5-6 and TRBJ2-2): DAGVTQSPTHLIKTRGQQVTLRCSPKSGHDTVSWYQQALGQGPQFIFQYYEEEERQRGNFPDRFSGHQFPNYSSELNVNALLLGDSALYLCASSGTITGELFFGEGSRLTVL.

This chain connects TRBV7-8 to TRBJ1-5; D uncertain. V was trimmed by 0 bases and J by 2 bases, leaving 23 bases between them. Germline assignment: CDR1 SGHVS and CDR2 FQNEAQ. The CDR3 consists of 20 residues. This CDR3 is CASSLAPPETWTLGNQPQHF. CDR3 nucleotide sequence: TGTGCCAGCAGCTTAGCTCCTCCCGAAACTTGGACTTTGGGCAATCAGCCCCAGCATTTT.

The chain combines TRBV9 with TRBJ2-6, with D perhaps TRBD2 (6 bases). The V gene lost 7 bases and the J gene lost 0 bases, with 14 bases spanning the gap. The CDR3 contains 16 residues. Germline V gene lookup returns CDR1 SGDLS and CDR2 YYNGEE. Written as DNA, the CDR3 is TGTGCCAGCTCCCGGTGGGGGGACTCTGGGGCCAACGTCCTGACTTTC. Encoded protein: CASSRWGDSGANVLTF.